This TCR beta chain originates from a study of regulatory T cells in long-lasting Graves disease. The time point here: newly diagnosed GD, antithyroid drugs for less than 3 months. Construction of the TCR library relied on RNA isolated from PBMCs. Blood from the periphery, 8 to 9.5 milliliters in all, was drawn into EDTA tubes. Study results and limitations: Persistent patients had a count of shared public clonotypes (approximately 3,000) that exceeded that of new patients (966). Graves' patients with persistent disease showed TCR diversity lower than patients newly diagnosed.

This clonotype was found once. Its antigen is unidentified. This may be a read error: a much more frequent sequence differs by one nucleotide. According to the study, TCR beta libraries were built with iRepertoire HTBI primers and CDR3-region Arm-PCR. TCRdb ran MiXCR on the multiplex PCR reads and lists one entry per CDR3 protein. The sample contains approximately 400,000 distinct CDR3 sequences, more than 13% of which appear only once. V lost 2 bases, J lost 2 bases, and 10 bases lay in between. The CDR3 sequence is 14 residues long. CDR1 is LGHDT and CDR2 is YNNKEL in the germline V gene (reference sequence). These data also featured in a second study, about T cells in Graves' hyperthyroidism and ophthalmopathy.

This clonotype was sampled from a woman under 40 with Graves disease. The material sequenced was peripheral blood mononuclear cells (PBMCs), taken at new diagnosis, from a patient treated with antithyroid drugs. The V and J genes are TRBV3-1 and TRBJ2-7; maybe TRBD2 (6 bases). This CDR3 reads CASSQLGGPYEQYF. The DNA for the CDR3 is TGTGCCAGCAGCCAATTGGGAGGCCCCTACGAGCAGTACTTC.